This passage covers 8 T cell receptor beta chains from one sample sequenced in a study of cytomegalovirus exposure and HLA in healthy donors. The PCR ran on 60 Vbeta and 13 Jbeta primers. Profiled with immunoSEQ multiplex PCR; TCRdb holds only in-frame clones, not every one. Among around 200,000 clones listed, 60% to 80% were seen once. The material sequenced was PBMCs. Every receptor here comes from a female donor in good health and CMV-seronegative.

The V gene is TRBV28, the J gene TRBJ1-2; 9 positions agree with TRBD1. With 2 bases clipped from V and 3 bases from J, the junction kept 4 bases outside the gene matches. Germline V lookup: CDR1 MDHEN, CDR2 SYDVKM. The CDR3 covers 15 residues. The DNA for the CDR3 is TGTGCCAGCAGTTTACTATGGGACAGGGACTATGGCTACACCTTC. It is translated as CASSLLWDRDYGYTF.

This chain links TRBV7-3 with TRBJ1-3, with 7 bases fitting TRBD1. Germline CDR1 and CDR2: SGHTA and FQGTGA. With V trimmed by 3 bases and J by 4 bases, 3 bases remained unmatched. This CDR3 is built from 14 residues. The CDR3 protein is CASSFTGEGNTIYF. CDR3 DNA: TGTGCCAGCAGCTTTACAGGGGAGGGAAACACCATATATTTT.

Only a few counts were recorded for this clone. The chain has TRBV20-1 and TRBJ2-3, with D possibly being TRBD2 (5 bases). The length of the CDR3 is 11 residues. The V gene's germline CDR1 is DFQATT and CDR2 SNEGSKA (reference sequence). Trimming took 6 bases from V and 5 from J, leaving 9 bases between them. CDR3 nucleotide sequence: TGCAGTGCGAGGGCTATAGATACGCAGTATTTT. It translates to CSARAIDTQYF.

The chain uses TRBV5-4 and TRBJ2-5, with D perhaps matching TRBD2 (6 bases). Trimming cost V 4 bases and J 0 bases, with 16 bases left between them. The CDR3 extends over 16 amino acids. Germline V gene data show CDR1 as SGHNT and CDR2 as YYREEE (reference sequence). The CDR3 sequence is CASSGDKGGYQETQYF. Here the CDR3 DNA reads TGTGCCAGCAGCGGGGATAAGGGAGGATACCAAGAGACCCAGTACTTC.

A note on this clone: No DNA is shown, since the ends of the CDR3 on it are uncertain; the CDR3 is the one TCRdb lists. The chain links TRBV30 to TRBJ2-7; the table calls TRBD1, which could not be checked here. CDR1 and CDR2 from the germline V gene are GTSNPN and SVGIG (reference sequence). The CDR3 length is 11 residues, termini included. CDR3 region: CAWARGSTSIF.

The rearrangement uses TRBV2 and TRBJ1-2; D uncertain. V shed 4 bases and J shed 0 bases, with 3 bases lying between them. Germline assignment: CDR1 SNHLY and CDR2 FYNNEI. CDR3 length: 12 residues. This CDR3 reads CASSGANYGYTF. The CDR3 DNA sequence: TGTGCCAGCAGTGGAGCTAACTATGGCTACACCTTC.

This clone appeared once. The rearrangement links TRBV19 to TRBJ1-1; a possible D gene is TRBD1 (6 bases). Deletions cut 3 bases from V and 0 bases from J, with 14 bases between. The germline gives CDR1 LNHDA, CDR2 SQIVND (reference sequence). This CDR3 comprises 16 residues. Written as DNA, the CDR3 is TGTGCCAGTAGTATGGGACACCCCGGGATGAACACTGAAGCTTTCTTT. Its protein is CASSMGHPGMNTEAFF.

The CDR3 DNA reads TGTGCCAGCAGTTTACTAGCGGGAGTCAATGAGCAGTTCTTC. Translated, it gives CASSLLAGVNEQFF. The V gene is TRBV27, the J gene TRBJ2-1; 10 positions match TRBD2. Germline lookup yields CDR1 MNHEY and CDR2 SMNVEV (reference sequence). The length of the CDR3 is 14 residues. V dropped 2 bases and J dropped 6; count of bases not matched to a gene: 1.